A selection of T cell receptor beta chains follows, all from one sample in a study of response to subunit inactivated influenza vaccine. TCRdb re-derived calls from the RT-PCR reads in MiXCR, one entry per CDR3 protein. The sample records 530,000 or so distinct CDR3 sequences, approximately 24% being singletons. Sequencing was performed on CD4+ T cells sorted from PBMCs, taken around 5 days after vaccination. These receptors originate from a man in his fifties who received an inactivated influenza vaccine. CDR3s include the opening cysteine and the closing phenylalanine or tryptophan. A D gene is named only where the DNA matches it firmly. Some rows mark clone size as missing; the rest say once, few, many or name a class of expanded clone.

abundance | j_gene | v_gene | d_gene | CDR3nt | CDR3aa
- | TRBJ2-2 | TRBV5-1 | TRBD1 | TGCGCCAGCAGGATGCCGGGACAGGAGATCACCGGGGAGCTGTTTTTT | CASRMPGQEITGELFF
once | TRBJ1-1 | TRBV7-8 | - | TGTGCCAGCAGCAAAATGAGGGGCACTGAAGCTTTCTTT | CASSKMRGTEAFF
few | TRBJ2-3 | TRBV7-2 | - | TGTGCCAGCAGCTCTCGGGGCTTAAGGAGTGATACGCAGTATTTT | CASSSRGLRSDTQYF
few | TRBJ2-3 | TRBV2 | - | TGTGCCAGCAGATCCTGGGCGGGGGCCACAGATACGCAGTATTTT | CASRSWAGATDTQYF
- | TRBJ2-7 | TRBV14 | TRBD1 | TGTGCCAGCAGCCAAGAGCACAGGGGGAGGTACGAGCAGTACTTC | CASSQEHRGRYEQYF
once | TRBJ1-4 | TRBV18 | - | TGTGCCAGCTCACCGAACAGGGACGAAAAACTGTTTTTT | CASSPNRDEKLFF
few | TRBJ2-1 | TRBV12-3/TRBV12-4 | - | TGTGCCAGCAGCCTACGGGTCCCGAGGATTTACAATGAGCAGTTCTTC | CASSLRVPRIYNEQFF
- | TRBJ2-3 | TRBV5-4 | - | TGTGCCAGCAGAACTCCAGCGACAGATACGCAGTATTTT | CASRTPATDTQYF
few | TRBJ2-5 | TRBV20-1 | - | TGCAGTGCTAGAGAGGGAGAGACCCAGTACTTC | CSAREGETQYF
few | TRBJ2-7 | TRBV29-1 | TRBD2 | TGCAGCGTTTCAGCTAGCGGGAGGGCCGACGAGCAGTACTTC | CSVSASGRADEQYF
- | TRBJ2-7 | TRBV20-1 | TRBD1 | TGCAGTGCGCAGACAGGGTACTCCTACGAGCAGTACTTC | CSAQTGYSYEQYF
few | TRBJ2-5 | TRBV20-1 | - | TGCAGTGCTAGAGGAGGAGGGACCCAGTACTTC | CSARGGGTQYF
- | TRBJ1-1 | TRBV7-9 | - | TGTGCCAGCAGCTTCGGTTTGCCCGAAGCTTTCTTT | CASSFGLPEAFF
- | TRBJ2-7 | TRBV7-6 | - | TGTGCCAGCAGCCAGAAGGCCGAGCAGTACTTC | CASSQKAEQYF
- | TRBJ2-5 | TRBV11-1 | - | TGTGCCAGCAGCTTTTTACTCGGGGCAGGGTCGCCCCAAGAGACCCAGTACTTC | CASSFLLGAGSPQETQYF
few | TRBJ2-1 | TRBV7-9 | - | TGTGCCAGCAGCTTAGTCGGCCAGGCCTACAATGAGCAGTTCTTC | CASSLVGQAYNEQFF
- | TRBJ2-1 | TRBV27 | - | TGTGCCAGCAGTTTTTCCAGCCATGAGCAGTTCTTC | CASSFSSHEQFF
few | TRBJ2-1 | TRBV4-3 | - | TGCGCCAGCAGCCAAGAAGTATCTCGGGGATTCCATGAGCAGTTCTTC | CASSQEVSRGFHEQFF
few | TRBJ2-1 | TRBV12-3/TRBV12-4 | TRBD2 | TGTGCCAGCAGATGGCGGGAGGCCACCTACAATGAGCAGTTCTTC | CASRWREATYNEQFF
- | TRBJ1-6 | TRBV27 | TRBD1 | TGTGCCAGCACCCGTCAAGGAGCAGGGGGAGGCTCACCCCTCCACTTT | CASTRQGAGGGSPLHF
- | TRBJ1-2 | TRBV15 | TRBD1 | TGTGCCACCAGCAAGGGACAGGGGGCAATGTATGGCTACACCTTC | CATSKGQGAMYGYTF
few | TRBJ2-7 | TRBV27 | TRBD2 | TGTGCCAGTCTTCCTTACTGGATAGCGGGCAACGAGCAGTACTTC | CASLPYWIAGNEQYF
- | TRBJ2-1 | TRBV5-1 | - | TGCGCCAGCAGCTTGACCACACAGTACAATGAGCAGTTCTTC | CASSLTTQYNEQFF
- | TRBJ1-2 | TRBV12-3/TRBV12-4 | TRBD1 | TGTGCCAGCAGCGGAGTACCAGGGGGGAGCGACTATGGCTACACCTTC | CASSGVPGGSDYGYTF
- | TRBJ1-1 | TRBV20-1 | - | TGCAGTGCCCAGGAAGGTGCGCCGAACACTGAAGCTTTCTTT | CSAQEGAPNTEAFF
few | TRBJ2-7 | TRBV3-1 | - | TGTGCCAGCAGCCCCGGACCGGCTACCTACGAGCAGTACTTC | CASSPGPATYEQYF
- | TRBJ2-3 | TRBV3-1 | TRBD2 | TGTGCCAGCAGCTGGGGACTAGCGGGACGTAGTACAGATACGCAGTATTTT | CASSWGLAGRSTDTQYF
- | TRBJ2-7 | TRBV10-3 | - | TGTGCCATGGCGGACACCTCCTACGAGCAGTACTTC | CAMADTSYEQYF
- | TRBJ2-1 | TRBV20-1 | TRBD1 | TGCAGTGCTAGCCCGACAGGGCTGGGCGAGCAGTTCTTC | CSASPTGLGEQFF
- | TRBJ2-6 | TRBV9 | TRBD2 | TGTGCCAGCAGCGTAGCTACGACTAGCGGGCCCTCTGGGGCCAACGTCCTGACTTTC | CASSVATTSGPSGANVLTF
- | TRBJ1-5 | TRBV5-6 | - | TGTGCCAGCAGCTCGTCTACCAGCAATCAGCCCCAGCATTTT | CASSSSTSNQPQHF
- | TRBJ2-5 | TRBV20-1 | - | TGCAGTGCTAGCCCCCCCGAAGAGACCCAGTACTTC | CSASPPEETQYF
- | TRBJ2-5 | TRBV2 | - | TGTGCCAGCAGTGGGGGTAGGTGGGCGGATCAAGAGACCCAGTACTTC | CASSGGRWADQETQYF
few | TRBJ2-1 | TRBV27 | - | TGTGCCAGCAGTTTAGGGTGGGGCCAGAGCTCCTACAATGAGCAGTTCTTC | CASSLGWGQSSYNEQFF
- | TRBJ2-7 | TRBV7-2 | TRBD2 | TGTGCCAGCAACAAACTAGCGGGAGGATCGGGAGAGCAGTACTTC | CASNKLAGGSGEQYF
- | TRBJ2-2 | TRBV9 | - | TGTGCCAGCAGCCCCCCCCCGGGGGAGGTCACCGGGGAGCTGTTTTTT | CASSPPPGEVTGELFF
- | TRBJ2-5 | TRBV18 | TRBD1 | TGTGCCAGCTCACCACCGGGACAGGGGGAGACCCAGTACTTC | CASSPPGQGETQYF
few | TRBJ1-6 | TRBV30 | TRBD1 | TGTGCCTGGGGGGACAGGCGTAATTCACCCCTCCACTTT | CAWGDRRNSPLHF
- | TRBJ2-1 | TRBV3-1 | - | TGTGCCAGCAGCCAAGGCGGGACAGTTATCCATGAGCAGTTCTTC | CASSQGGTVIHEQFF
- | TRBJ1-5 | TRBV20-1 | - | TGCAGTGCTAGAGCCATGGTGGATCAGCCCCAGCATTTT | CSARAMVDQPQHF
few | TRBJ2-1 | TRBV18 | - | TGTGCCAGCTCACCAAAGAGCGAGGGTGAGCAGTTCTTC | CASSPKSEGEQFF
- | TRBJ1-1 | TRBV7-9 | TRBD1 | TGTGCCAGCAGCAAACCTCGGCGAGCAGGGGGCACTGAAGCTTTCTTT | CASSKPRRAGGTEAFF
few | TRBJ2-1 | TRBV4-3 | TRBD2 | TGCGCCAGCAGCCAAGAGGTCCAGCGGGGGGACAATGAGCAGTTCTTC | CASSQEVQRGDNEQFF
few | TRBJ2-2 | TRBV30 | - | TGTGCCAGTGACCTGAGGGCTAACACCGGGGAGCTGTTTTTT | CASDLRANTGELFF
- | TRBJ1-1 | TRBV13 | - | TGTGCCAGCAGCACCCGGGATTCCTACACTGAAGCTTTCTTT | CASSTRDSYTEAFF
few | TRBJ2-5 | TRBV7-2 | - | TGTGCCAGCAGCCTCCTCGGGGTAGCCCAAGAGACCCAGTACTTC | CASSLLGVAQETQYF
few | TRBJ1-1 | TRBV7-2 | - | TGTGCCAGCAGCTTAATAGCGAACACTGAAGCTTTCTTT | CASSLIANTEAFF
- | TRBJ2-6 | TRBV11-2 | - | TGTGCCAGCAGCTATGCGGTCTCTGGGGCCAACGTCCTGACTTTC | CASSYAVSGANVLTF
many | TRBJ1-6 | TRBV7-6 | - | TGTGCCAGCAGCTTAGCGGCGAGGGGGAATTCACCCCTCCACTTT | CASSLAARGNSPLHF
few | TRBJ1-5 | TRBV4-1 | - | TGCGCCAGCAGCCAAGATTTCGAAACACGGCGCAATCAGCCCCAGCATTTT | CASSQDFETRRNQPQHF
- | TRBJ1-2 | TRBV12-3/TRBV12-4 | - | TGTGCCAGCAGCTTTATAGACAGCGCCTATGGCTACACCTTC | CASSFIDSAYGYTF